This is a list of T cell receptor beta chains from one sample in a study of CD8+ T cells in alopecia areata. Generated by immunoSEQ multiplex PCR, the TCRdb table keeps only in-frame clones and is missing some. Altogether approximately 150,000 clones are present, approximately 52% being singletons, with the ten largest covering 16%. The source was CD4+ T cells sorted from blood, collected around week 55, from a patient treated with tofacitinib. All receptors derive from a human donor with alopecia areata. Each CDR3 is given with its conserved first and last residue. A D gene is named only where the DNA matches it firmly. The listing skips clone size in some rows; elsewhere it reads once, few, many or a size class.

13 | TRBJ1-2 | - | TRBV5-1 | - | TGCGCCAGCAGCTTGGCCGGTTACAGCGGCTACACCTTC | CASSLAGYSGYTF
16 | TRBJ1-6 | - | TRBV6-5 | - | TGTGCCAGCAGTTATCGTTCCAGGGTCGGCAATTCACCCCTCCACTTT | CASSYRSRVGNSPLHF
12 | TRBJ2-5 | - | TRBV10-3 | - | TGTGCCATCGGAGCAGCCCAAGAGACCCAGTACTTC | CAIGAAQETQYF
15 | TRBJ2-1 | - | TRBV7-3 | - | TGTGCCAGCAGCCCCCAAGGCCGGACTCGCAATGAGCAGTTCTTC | CASSPQGRTRNEQFF
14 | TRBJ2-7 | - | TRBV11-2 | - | TGTGCCAGCGTAAGGACTCCCAACCACTACGAGCAGTACTTC | CASVRTPNHYEQYF
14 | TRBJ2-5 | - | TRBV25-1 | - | TGTGCCAGCAGTGAAGAAGGGGTTTGGGAGACCCAGTACTTC | CASSEEGVWETQYF
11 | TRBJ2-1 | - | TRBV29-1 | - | TGCAGTGGTAGGGTAGCACATGAGCAGTTCTTC | CSGRVAHEQFF
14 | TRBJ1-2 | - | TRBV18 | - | TGTGCCAGCTCACCATTCTCCGTAGACTATGGCTACACCTTC | CASSPFSVDYGYTF
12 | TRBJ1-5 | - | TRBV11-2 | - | TGTGCCAGCAGCTCCCCGGGGCAGCCCCAGCATTTT | CASSSPGQPQHF
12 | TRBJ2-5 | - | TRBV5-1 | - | TGCGCCAGCAGCTTAGAGAAAGAGACCCAGTACTTC | CASSLEKETQYF
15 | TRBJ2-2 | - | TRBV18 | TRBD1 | TGTGCCAGCTCACGGCAGGGGGCCAACACCGGGGAGCTGTTTTTT | CASSRQGANTGELFF
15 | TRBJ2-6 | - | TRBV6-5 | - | TGTGCCAGCAGCCCGCAGGGGCTAGGGGCCAACGTCCTGACTTTC | CASSPQGLGANVLTF
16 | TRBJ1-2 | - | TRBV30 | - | TGTGCCTGGAGTGTAGACTTACCTCCCCCAAGTTATGGCTACACCTTC | CAWSVDLPPPSYGYTF
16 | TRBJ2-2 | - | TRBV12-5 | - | TGTGCTAGTGGTTTCACGGACGGGGGGAACACCGGGGAGCTGTTTTTT | CASGFTDGGNTGELFF
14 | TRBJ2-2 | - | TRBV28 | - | TGTGCCGCCGGAGGGCAGGCGAACACCGGGGAGCTGTTTTTT | CAAGGQANTGELFF
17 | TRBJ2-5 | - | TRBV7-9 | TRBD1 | TGTGCCAGCAGCTTAGGGGCCCCGGGACAGGTTCGAGAGACCCAGTACTTC | CASSLGAPGQVRETQYF
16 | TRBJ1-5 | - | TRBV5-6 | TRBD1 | TGTGCCAGCAGCGGAGGACAGGGGAAGGGCAATCAGCCCCAGCATTTT | CASSGGQGKGNQPQHF
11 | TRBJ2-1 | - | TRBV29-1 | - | TGCAGCGTGGAACGGGGTAATGAGCAGTTCTTC | CSVERGNEQFF
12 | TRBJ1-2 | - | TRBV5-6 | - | TGTGCCAGCAGCTTCCAGGGACATGGCTACACCTTC | CASSFQGHGYTF
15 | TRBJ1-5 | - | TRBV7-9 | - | TGTGCCAGCAGCGCTCCTTCGGCCAACAATCAGCCCCAGCATTTT | CASSAPSANNQPQHF
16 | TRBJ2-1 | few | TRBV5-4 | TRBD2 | TGTGCCAGCAGCTCCACTGGACTAGCGGATTACAATGAGCAGTTCTTC | CASSSTGLADYNEQFF
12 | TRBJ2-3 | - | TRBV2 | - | TGTGCCAGCAGCAGAGGGACAGATACGCAGTATTTT | CASSRGTDTQYF
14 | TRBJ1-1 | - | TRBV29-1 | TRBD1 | TGCAGCGCCTCATATAGGGACAGGGTTACTGAAGCTTTCTTT | CSASYRDRVTEAFF
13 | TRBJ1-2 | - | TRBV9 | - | TGTGCCAGCAACGCAGGACAGATCTATGGCTACACCTTC | CASNAGQIYGYTF